The clone carrying this T cell receptor beta chain was seen a handful of times. Its specificity is unknown. The library tagged individual cDNA molecules with unique molecular identifiers. Each CDR3 protein gets one entry after TCRdb re-called the RACE reads with MiXCR. The profile covers about 130,000 distinct CDR3 sequences, with about 9.4% appearing a single time and 1.5% to 2% taken by the ten largest. These data are taken from a study of human T cells and chemical hapten exposure. Study-level background: Per-sample variation in TCR yield stemmed mainly from small pooled library volume differences. Whole-study results and caveats: No shift was seen in TCRs above 1 in 1000 frequency with DPC sensitization.

The time point was: healthy volunteer bleed at 2 weeks. Someone pulled total RNA out of unfractionated whole blood. The material sequenced was whole blood. The sequence came from a male donor in good health. Some clones in this sample may be carry-over from other donors' samples.

This CDR3 is CASSLIGTDYGYTF. DNA for the CDR3: TGTGCCAGCAGTTTAATTGGGACAGACTATGGCTACACCTTC. The chain links TRBV28 to TRBJ1-2; TRBD1 aligns across 7 bases. Germline assignment: CDR1 MDHEN and CDR2 SYDVKM. V dropped 2 bases and J dropped 3; count of bases not matched to a gene: 3. The CDR3 runs to 14 residues.